This T cell receptor beta chain stems from a study of T cells of healthy individuals. Trimming at V came to 7 bases and at J to 8 bases, leaving 8 bases not matched to a gene. CDR1 KGHDR and CDR2 SFDVKD come from the germline V gene. CDR3 length equals 14 residues. TCRdb re-derived calls from the 5' RACE reads in MiXCR, one entry per CDR3 protein. The table has about 100,000 distinct CDR3 sequences, around 17% seen once. This clonotype was sampled from a human donor in good health. The chain couples TRBV24-1 to TRBJ2-1, with 9 bases aligning to TRBD1. CDR3 residues: CATSKQGAGYEQFF. The CDR3 coding sequence is TGTGCCACCAGCAAACAGGGGGCAGGGTATGAGCAGTTCTTC.